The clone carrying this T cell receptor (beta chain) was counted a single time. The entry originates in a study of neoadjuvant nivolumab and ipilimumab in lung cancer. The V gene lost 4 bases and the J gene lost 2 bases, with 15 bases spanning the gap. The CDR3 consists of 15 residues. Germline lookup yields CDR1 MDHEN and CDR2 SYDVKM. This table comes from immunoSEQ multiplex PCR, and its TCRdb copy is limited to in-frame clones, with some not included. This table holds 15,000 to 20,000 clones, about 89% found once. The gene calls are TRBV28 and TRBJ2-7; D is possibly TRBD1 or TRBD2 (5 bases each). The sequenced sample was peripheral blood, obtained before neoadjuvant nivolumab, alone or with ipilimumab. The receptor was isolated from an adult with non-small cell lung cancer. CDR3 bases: TGTGCCAGCAGTTCCTCCCGGGACGTCACCTACGAGCAGTACTTC. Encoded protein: CASSSSRDVTYEQYF.